This paragraph reports one T cell receptor (beta chain). What this receptor recognizes is not known. Base qualities are not recorded, but no much larger clone differs from it by a single base. The cohort comprised under 700 healthy bone marrow donors. Cohort members were all nominally healthy when sampled, although unrecorded immune exposures were likely present. The donor was CMV seropositive and belonged to the group of some 290 seropositive cohort members. A peripheral blood sample was collected from each donor, and TCR beta sequencing was performed on peripheral blood mononuclear cells. The Qiagen DNeasy Blood Extraction Kit was used to extract genomic DNA from the blood cell samples. Libraries were built with the immunoSEQ multiplex PCR assay. For the multiplex PCR, a mixture combining 60 forward primers for TCR Vbeta segments and 13 reverse primers for TCR Jbeta segments was used. A multiplex PCR assay on genomic DNA amplified the CDR3 region of rearranged TCR beta genes. Amplified TCR beta libraries were sequenced as 87-base-pair reads on the Illumina HiSeq System. The authors' analysis ran thus. A later analysis tallied about 77 million unique TCR beta chains across the 666 repertoires, and some 10 million of those chains were shared by two or more donors. To remove PCR and sequencing errors, raw reads were error-corrected and collapsed into unique sequences using a nearest-neighbor algorithm that merged closely related sequences. CDR3 sequences were aligned to IMGT reference sequences to assign V, D and J gene segments. Each retained sequence needed at least a six-nucleotide match to both a V gene segment and a J gene segment. Rearrangements were classified as productive when the CDR3 lacked stop codons and remained in frame with V and J, and all other rearrangements were classified as non-productive. CDR3 was defined by IMGT convention, running from the second conserved V-encoded cysteine to the conserved J-encoded phenylalanine. The earlier analysis of some 580 of the donors excluded any sequence lacking an unambiguous match to a single V gene segment. An earlier analysis of fewer than 750 of the donors classified V segments as functional when productive rearrangements were above 56.7% and as segregating when the standard deviation between donors was above 5%. A statistical classification framework was built for diagnosing cytomegalovirus status from the catalog of TCR beta chain sequences. A later analysis assigned V and J genes by comparing TCR nucleotide sequences with IMGT/GENE-DB human TR gene sequences. A later analysis assigned CDR3 sequences and most-parsimonious VDJ recombination scenarios with the TCRdist pipeline. In a later analysis, each TCR beta chain was defined by its CDR3 amino acid sequence together with its V-gene family, and reads lacking a unique V-gene family were excluded. In a later analysis, fewer than 650 highly shared, low-generation-probability nucleotide sequences were removed to address suspected cross-contamination and a sequencing artifact. In a later analysis, a clonal expansion index for each public chain was calculated from normalized within-repertoire ranks of inferred template counts. A later analysis computed generation probabilities with a VDJ recombination model fitted to out-of-frame rearrangements, and checked the results against IGoR. In a later analysis, TCR-TCR, TCR-HLA and TCR-CMV co-occurrence was scored with hypergeometric tests, and a repertoire-size bias correction was applied to TCR pairs. A later analysis estimated false discovery rates by permuting HLA or CMV assignments 20 times. In a later analysis, co-occurring TCRs were grouped using DBSCAN, and TCRdist sequence similarity was added for clustering within HLA-allele-positive subsets. For co-occurrence clustering, repertoires with fewer than 30,000 or more than 120,000 public chains were excluded, along with a handful of repertoires with anomalous nucleotide sharing. The table was pulled from immuneACCESS by TCRdb, which kept in-frame rearrangements only. Such tables lose some clones; where checked, under half of the loss comes from unresolved V genes, and the rest has no known cause. V, J and clone size derive from that table, while D and trimming were established from the DNA sequence. The sample table lists more than 80,000 clones, roughly 80% of them with a count of one. The ten largest clones add up to roughly 1.1% of the sample.

Counted from cysteine to phenylalanine, this CDR3 has 14 amino acids. The only DNA kept is the CDR3, 42 bases in frame from the first base. Between the V and J ends, shortened by 5 bases and 5 bases respectively, the junction contains 15 bases. CDR1 and CDR2, looked up from the germline V gene (reference sequence), are SEHNR and FQNEAQ. The source of the sample is a study of cytomegalovirus exposure and HLA in healthy donors (dated by TCRdb to the late 2010s). In terms of the full investigation: An earlier analysis of 587 of the donors reported 250 to 300 Gb of sequence data and roughly 100 million unique TCR beta sequences from 150 million to 200 million T cells. The number of donors typed differed by locus, with roughly 620-640 for A, B, C, DRB1 and DQB1, more than 500 for DQA1, some 570 for DPA1, and some 470 for DPB1. An early release that covered roughly 600 HLA-typed donors contained around 330 gigabases of sequencing data and 85 million to 100 million unique TCR sequences. The study used immunosequencing to profile the T cell repertoires of about 670 subjects and linked those repertoires to cytomegalovirus serostatus. Both class I and class II loci were covered by HLA typing, at four-digit resolution. Besides the first cohort of roughly 640 subjects, a separate validation cohort made up of about 120 different subjects was used. Genome-wide SNP genotypes for about 55% of the 666 donors were used in a later genetic analysis, which treated that subset as a discovery cohort. High-throughput TCR immunosequencing, statistical association of individual TCRs with disease status, and machine learning were combined to predict cytomegalovirus infection status. Across 398 genotyped donors of the cohort, an average of roughly 250,000 unique TCR beta nucleotide sequences per donor were sequenced, and roughly a sixth of those sequences were non-productive. The later analysis used no new phenotypic data to find candidate immune exposures, relying instead on TCR beta sequences and their occurrence across donors. An earlier analysis of about 600 of the donors used high-throughput TCR beta sequencing to judge whether each TCR beta V gene segment behaved as functional or pseudogenic. The genetic ancestry cluster associated with self-reported Caucasian donors included about 81% of the 398 genotyped donors. The study aimed to test whether signatures of past pathogen exposure could be identified by cataloging public T cell receptors. Several DR-DQ haplotypes were treated as single units for association and clustering because of strong linkage in the cohort. Donor age, sex, ethnicity and CMV serostatus were collected together with the repertoire data. A later analysis re-analyzed previously published TCR beta repertoires from 550 to 700 donors and added high-resolution HLA genotyping to study TCR occurrence patterns. All discovery cohort repertoires had been generated using a single sequencing platform.

Broad study findings and their caveats: While some public TCRs were present in many individuals, most TCR sequences turned up only very rarely across donors. Some IMGT-functional V segments, including TRBV6-2 and TRBV6-3, could not be told apart with the 87-base-pair reads, so those segments were excluded. A few of the identified cytomegalovirus-associated TCR beta chains were confirmed in vitro to be specific for cytomegalovirus antigens. In a later genetic analysis, a missense DCLRE1C variant was associated with V-gene and J-gene trimming of TCR beta chains, and the association was replicated in an independent cohort. Because some donors lacked HLA typing at each locus, the association tests relied only on the typed subset. A further reported finding was that TCR beta sequences accurately predicted the HLA-A and HLA-B alleles for most subjects in the first cohort. When HLA alleles, especially DR and DQ, strongly co-occurred, attributing TCR associations to individual alleles was difficult. The sequencing pipeline was judged likely to have produced a cluster of highly shared sequence variants as a technical artifact. Correlated functional status among segregating V segments might be attributable to linkage disequilibrium, but an unknown experimental factor could not be ruled out. A total of about 150 TCR beta chains were listed by the study as associated with cytomegalovirus. A later genetic analysis reported fewer N-insertions in productive TCRs among donors in an Asian-associated ancestry cluster than the roughly 700-donor mean. Roughly uniform sequencing depth across donors was assumed in presence/absence analyses, although this assumption may not hold. A later analysis reported that several top co-occurrence clusters appeared linked to parvovirus B19, influenza, CMV and Epstein-Barr virus. In a later analysis, HLA-associated TCR beta chains were found to be more clonally expanded and to have lower generation probabilities than equally common non-associated chains. A later analysis found that TCR association rates varied across HLA loci, with DRB1 alleles showing the most associated TCRs and HLA-C alleles the fewest. In an earlier analysis of 587 of the donors, most TCR beta V segments appeared in productive rearrangements about 90% or about 30% of the time, broadly matching IMGT annotations. Cytomegalovirus status was reported to be diagnosed by the classifier with high specificity and sensitivity in both the original and validation cohorts. For the cohort, immune exposure information was limited to CMV serostatus. It was suggested by the authors that the approach could potentially be generalized to other disease states and immunological phenotypes. At a false discovery rate of 0.05, a later analysis linked under 20,000 TCR beta sequences to specific HLA alleles. Most CMV-associated TCR beta chains appeared to be HLA-restricted in a later analysis, and the HLA associations seemed to be driven largely by CMV exposure. The cohort was sequenced for TCR beta chains only, and without alpha or paired-chain data the features that could be detected were limited. About 17 rarely observed V segments, including chromosome 9 orphons, were excluded from the earlier analysis of approximately 500 of the donors because counts were too low.

The sequence is built from TRBV7-9 and TRBJ1-1; 6 matching bases give a weak D call of TRBD1. This TCR was recovered from a girl aged 2-15 years in good health and CMV-seropositive. The sample consisted of PBMCs. CDR3 loop: CASSQGGFRTEAFF. The DNA sequence is TGTGCCAGCAGCCAAGGGGGTTTTAGGACTGAAGCTTTCTTT. With the portions outside the CDR3 filled from the reference TRBV7-9 and TRBJ1-1 genes, the complete variable region becomes DTGVSQNPRHKITKRGQNVTFRCDPISEHNRLYWYRQTLGQGPEFLTYFQNEAQLEKSRLLSDRFSAERPKGSFSTLEIQRTEQGDSAMYLCASSQGGFRTEAFFGQGTRLTVV.